This entry features one T cell receptor beta chain sequence. Which antigen it targets is not known. Base quality data are lacking; no much larger clone is found one base away. These data belong to a study of identical twins (dated by TCRdb to about 2016). For the study in its entirety: TCR alpha and beta repertoires from monozygotic twins, unrelated adults of various ages and cord blood were deep-sequenced to test whether fetal clonotypes persist. To rule out contamination, replicate twin experiments were performed at different times with different library preparation protocols. General conclusions and limits of the study: Fewer insertions were carried by abundant cord blood beta clonotypes; a weaker similar trend was observed in young adult naive repertoires, while no such trend was observed in memory repertoires. Compared with coincidental sharing between unrelated individuals, out-of-frame TCR alpha sequences shared between twins had an excess of sequences with low generation probability. A weaker excess of twin sharing was found in beta out-of-frame sequences because the signal-to-noise ratio was lowered by fewer shared sequences. Recombination models systematically underestimated out-of-frame TCR alpha sharing in monozygotic twins but agreed with sharing between unrelated individuals. Invariant T cells such as MAIT and iNKT could partly confound zero-insertion analyses, though diverse VJ usage argued against this for most clonotypes. Because the same donors could not be followed over many years, the conclusions depended on cross-sectional statistical analysis.

The germline V gene (reference sequence) supplies CDR1 WNHNN and CDR2 SYGVQD. The cysteine opens and the phenylalanine closes a CDR3 of 15 amino acids. Left in the record is the CDR3 DNA by itself, 45 bases read in frame from the first base. Ends trimmed: V by 3 bases, J by 2 bases; bases unmatched to a gene: 5. Every donor in the study was a healthy Caucasian. The library was obtained by 5' RACE. TCRdb lists the instrument as Illumina HiSeq 2000. Template switching introduced a universal primer binding site; the final cDNA contained a unique molecular identifier, enabling accurate counting of TCR cDNA molecules. Specific primers in the conserved constant-segment region were used to synthesize first-strand cDNA for TCR alpha and beta chains. To control for contamination, every cDNA library was double barcoded, receiving both a SMART-Mk sample barcode and Illumina barcodes. TruSeq adapter sequences, together with Illumina sample barcodes, were added in two successive PCR steps. TCR alpha and beta cDNA libraries were sequenced on the Illumina HiSeq platform with custom primers. On the authors' methods: Raw reads were processed with MiGEC to extract unique molecular identifiers, and MiXCR was used to determine CDR3 positions. For each individual, recombination models were inferred using an EM algorithm with the repgenHMM and IGoR tools. Shared clonotypes were analyzed with the tcR package in R, and sharing was normalized by the product of cloneset sizes. To study raw recombination free of thymic and clonal selection effects, out-of-frame nonproductive sequences were analyzed. Clones were called with MiXCR by TCRdb after fastp trimmed the public reads at Q25, and only in-frame beta chains were retained. Here each entry gathers all rows of one CDR3 protein and keeps the most common genes and DNA. These V and J calls originate from TCRdb's pipeline instead of the authors' own analysis. In this sample the table shows some 1,700,000 distinct CDR3 sequences, under 35% of which occur a single time. The ten most abundant clones make up roughly 0.3% of the sample.

This TCR came from a newborn girl in good health. Sequencing input: cord blood. Recombination connected TRBV10-1 to TRBJ2-3; TRBD2 agrees with 7 junctional bases. The bases read TGCGCCAGCAGTGATGAGCGGGACTACACAGATACGCAGTATTTT. Its protein reads: CASSDERDYTDTQYF.